This T cell receptor (beta chain) derives from a study of cytomegalovirus exposure and HLA in healthy donors. The PCR employed 60 Vbeta primers together with 13 Jbeta primers. Sequenced by immunoSEQ multiplex PCR; TCRdb stores in-frame clones only, minus some. The data contain fewer than 150,000 clones, more than 60% of them singletons. The sample holds a few counts of this clone. The CDR3 runs to 13 residues. Germline CDR1 reads SNHLY; CDR2 reads FYNNEI. The V and J ends lost 4 bases and 7 bases respectively, with 14 bases between them. This receptor was obtained from a male donor in good health and CMV-seronegative. The source material was PBMCs. The chain employs TRBV2 and TRBJ2-7; weak D call: TRBD2 (5 bases). In nucleotides, the CDR3 is TGTGCCAGCAGTGTGGTGGGGAGAGGAGAGCAGTACTTC. Amino acids: CASSVVGRGEQYF.